Following are 21 T cell receptor beta chains from one sample sequenced in a study of cytomegalovirus exposure and HLA in healthy donors. The primer mix had 60 Vbeta and 13 Jbeta primers. Only in-frame clones appear in the TCRdb table, and some are missing; sequencing was by immunoSEQ multiplex PCR. The table lists 150,000 to 200,000 clones, more than 75% of them singletons. The sample taken for sequencing was PBMCs. Source of these receptors: a woman in her 50s in good health and CMV-seronegative.

This clone was detected a few times. This same CDR3 is encoded by further DNA sequences in the sample. This rearrangement joins TRBV9 to TRBJ1-2; 7 nucleotides match TRBD1. The CDR3 has 13 amino acids. J lost 5 bases, V lost 0 bases, and 1 base had no gene match. Germline loops: CDR1 SGDLS, CDR2 YYNGEE. CDR3: CASSVAQGYGYTF. The DNA for the CDR3 is TGTGCCAGCAGCGTAGCACAGGGGTATGGCTACACCTTC.

This rearrangement joins TRBV25-1 to TRBJ1-1; 10 bases align to TRBD1. Germline loops: CDR1 MGHDK, CDR2 SYGVNS. V shed 6 bases, J shed 2 bases, and the junction held 0 bases outside the gene matches. This CDR3 spans 13 amino acids. The CDR3 DNA is TGTGCCAGCAGGACAGGGGGCAACACTGAAGCTTTCTTT. It codes for CASRTGGNTEAFF.

The chain employs TRBV7-2 and TRBJ1-5; TRBD1 is a possible D gene (5 bases). The CDR3 totals 15 residues. The germline CDR1 and CDR2 sequences are SGHTA and FQGNSA. Between the trimmed V and J ends, which lost 3 bases and 0 bases, there was a span of 9 bases. In nucleotides, the CDR3 is TGTGCCAGCAGCTTGACAGTTTTTAGCAATCAGCCCCAGCATTTT. This translates into CASSLTVFSNQPQHF. The whole variable domain, filled in from reference TRBV7-2 and TRBJ1-5, reads GAGVSQSPSNKVTEKGKDVELRCDPISGHTALYWYRQSLGQGLEFLIYFQGNSAPDKSGLPSDRFSAERTGGSVSTLTIQRTQQEDSAVYLCASSLTVFSNQPQHFGDGTRLSIL.

The genes are TRBV19 and TRBJ2-7, with 13 bases aligning to TRBD2. The V and J ends lost 5 bases and 5 bases, in that order; junction bases with no gene match: 6. The CDR3 sequence is 15 residues long. Germline V gives CDR1 LNHDA, CDR2 SQIVND (reference sequence). DNA for the CDR3: TGTGCCAGTAGTTGGACTAGCGGGAGATATGACGAGCAGTACTTC. Protein product: CASSWTSGRYDEQYF.

The chain is built from TRBV4-1 and TRBJ2-7; 10 nucleotides line up with TRBD2. This CDR3 is 16 amino acids long. CDR1 MGHRA and CDR2 YSYEKL come from the germline V gene. Losses at the gene ends were 4 bases for V and 6 bases for J; bases not matched to a gene: 12. CDR3 sequence reads: CASSPSPSGGGSEQYF. The CDR3 DNA reads TGCGCCAGCAGCCCCAGTCCTAGCGGGGGAGGGAGCGAGCAGTACTTC.

This clone occurred a few times. The CDR3, as DNA: TGTGCCAGCAGAAGGGCTGGAGGGACTGAAGCTTTCTTT. As protein: CASRRAGGTEAFF. This chain uses TRBV6-5 with TRBJ1-1; no reliable D call. Germline V gives CDR1 MNHEY, CDR2 SVGAGI. This CDR3 has 13 amino acids. The V end lost 6 bases, the J end lost 5 bases, and 13 bases lay between the germline ends.

J is TRBJ1-1 and V is TRBV30; 8 bases line up with TRBD1. J was trimmed by 4 bases and V by 2 bases; bases with no gene match: 3. Germline V gene data show CDR1 as GTSNPN and CDR2 as SVGIG (reference sequence). CDR3 length equals 13 residues. The CDR3 bases are TGTGCCTGGAGTTTCAGGGGGCCCACTGAAGCTTTCTTT. Translating gives CAWSFRGPTEAFF.

The chain has TRBV6-6 and TRBJ2-1, with 14 bases aligning to TRBD2. The CDR3 consists of 13 residues. V lost 10 bases, J lost 7 bases, and 3 bases stayed unmatched. The V gene's germline CDR1 is MNHNY and CDR2 SVGAGI (reference sequence). The CDR3 nucleotides read TGTGCCACCCGGACTAGCGGGAGGAATGAGCAGTTCTTC. Encoded protein: CATRTSGRNEQFF.

This clone appeared once. DNA of the CDR3: TGCGCCACCGGGACTAGCGGAAACACCGGGGAGCTGTTTTTT. Protein sequence: CATGTSGNTGELFF. The chain joins TRBV5-1 to TRBJ2-2, with 11 bases matching TRBD2. After removal of 9 bases from V and 2 bases from J, the junction contained 3 bases not matched to a gene. CDR3 size: 14 residues. CDR1 is SGHRS, CDR2 YFSETQ, per germline.

V gene TRBV21-1 combines with J gene TRBJ1-2; the listed D gene, TRBD1, was not tested against the DNA. TRBV21-1 is deemed a pseudogene. This CDR3 region has 17 residues. The CDR3 region has the DNA TGTGCCAGCAGCAAAGACGGGGGACAGGGCCGTAACTATGGCTACACCTTC. Encoded protein: CASSKDGGQGRNYGYTF.

The J gene is TRBJ2-3, the V gene TRBV4-1, with 8 bases matching TRBD2. V shed 2 bases, J shed 5 bases, and the junction held 6 bases outside the gene matches. CDR1 is MGHRA, CDR2 YSYEKL, per germline. The CDR3 is 15 amino acids. This chain's CDR3 is CASSQRRGARDTQYF. CDR3 in DNA: TGCGCCAGCAGCCAACGGCGGGGGGCCCGAGATACGCAGTATTTT.

This clone was found a few times. This chain uses TRBV18 with TRBJ1-4; TRBD1 is a possible D gene (6 bases). Germline lookup yields CDR1 KGHSH and CDR2 LQKENI. CDR3 length equals 15 residues. Trimming took 2 bases from V and 4 from J, leaving 11 bases between them. The CDR3 spells CASSPSTGVNEKLFF. The CDR3 DNA sequence: TGTGCCAGCTCACCATCGACAGGAGTTAATGAAAAACTGTTTTTT.

The CDR3 here is CASSSHFLLAMTGNEQFF. CDR3 nucleotides: TGTGCCAGCAGCTCCCACTTCCTCCTAGCTATGACAGGGAATGAGCAGTTCTTC. V gene TRBV11-2 combines with J gene TRBJ2-1, with TRBD1 identical over 7 bases. Germline CDR1 is SGHAT and CDR2 is FQNNGV. V gave up 4 bases and J gave up 7 bases; unmatched junction bases: 19. This CDR3 spans 18 amino acids.

The J gene is TRBJ2-2, the V gene TRBV7-3; perhaps TRBD2 as D (5 bases). Germline assignment: CDR1 SGHTA and CDR2 FQGTGA. The CDR3 consists of 13 residues. V dropped 4 bases and J dropped 4 bases, with 7 bases sitting between them. The CDR3 is CASSSRVTGELFF. In DNA form, the CDR3 reads TGTGCCAGCAGCTCGCGGGTCACCGGGGAGCTGTTTTTT.

The genes are TRBV5-1 and TRBJ2-7, with 8 nucleotides matching TRBD1. In germline, CDR1 is SGHRS, CDR2 YFSETQ. Trimming took 7 bases from V and 5 from J; bases not matched to a gene: 2. The CDR3 extends over 11 amino acids. The CDR3 sequence is CASGQGNEQYF. The CDR3 DNA is TGCGCCAGCGGACAGGGTAACGAGCAGTACTTC.

J is TRBJ1-2 and V is TRBV30; a possible D gene is TRBD1 (6 bases). Per the germline V gene, CDR1 is GTSNPN and CDR2 is SVGIG (reference sequence). The CDR3 runs 13 residues. The V and J ends lost 1 base and 3 bases respectively, with 9 bases between them. The CDR3 nucleotides are TGTGCCTGGAGTGAGGACAGTCACTATGGCTACACCTTC. Its protein product is CAWSEDSHYGYTF.

The gene calls are TRBV7-2 and TRBJ2-7, with a possible D match to TRBD2 (5 bases). The V and J ends lost 1 base and 3 bases respectively, with 10 bases between them. The CDR3 is 14 amino acids. Germline V gene lookup returns CDR1 SGHTA and CDR2 FQGNSA. CDR3: CASSLERQNYEQYF. CDR3 sequence (DNA): TGTGCCAGCAGCTTAGAGCGGCAAAACTACGAGCAGTACTTC.

This chain joins TRBV7-9 and TRBJ2-5, with TRBD1 as a possible D gene (5 bases). Germline values: CDR1 SEHNR, CDR2 FQNEAQ (reference sequence). The CDR3 extends over 17 amino acids. V dropped 1 base and J dropped 2 bases, with 17 bases sitting between them. CDR3 DNA sequence: TGTGCCAGCAGCTTAGGGGTTGGGGCAGAGAGACAAGAGACCCAGTACTTC. It is translated as CASSLGVGAERQETQYF.

The chain is built from TRBV13 and TRBJ2-2; 8 bases line up with TRBD2. Germline values: CDR1 PRHDT, CDR2 FYEKMQ (reference sequence). The junction had 12 bases not matched to a gene; V was cut back by 5 bases and J by 7 bases. This CDR3 is 16 amino acids long. The chain's CDR3 is CASSPDRTSLLGELFF. The CDR3 region has the DNA TGTGCCAGCAGCCCGGACCGGACTAGCCTGCTCGGGGAGCTGTTTTTT.

This chain joins TRBV7-2 and TRBJ1-5; TRBD1 might be the D (5 bases). CDR1 and CDR2 from the germline V gene are SGHTA and FQGNSA. The CDR3 totals 15 residues. With 1 base removed from V and 7 bases from J, the gap between germline ends came to 14 bases. The CDR3 protein is CASSLGLRVDQPQHF. The CDR3, as DNA: TGTGCCAGCAGCTTAGGGCTCAGGGTGGACCAGCCCCAGCATTTT.

The V and J genes are TRBV28 and TRBJ1-3, with a tentative D call TRBD1 (6 bases). Germline CDR1 reads MDHEN; CDR2 reads SYDVKM. This CDR3 spans 15 amino acids. Trimming left V 4 bases short and J 3 bases short, with 13 bases between. This CDR3 is CASSSTGGHGNTIYF. In DNA, the CDR3 is TGTGCCAGCAGTTCCACGGGGGGACATGGAAACACCATATATTTT.